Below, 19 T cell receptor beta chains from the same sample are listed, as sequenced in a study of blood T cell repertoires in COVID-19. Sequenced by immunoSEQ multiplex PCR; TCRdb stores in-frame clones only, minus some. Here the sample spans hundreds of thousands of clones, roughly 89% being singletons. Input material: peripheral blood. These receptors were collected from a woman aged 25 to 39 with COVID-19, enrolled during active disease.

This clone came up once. Here the CDR3 reads CASSQDAINTEAFF. The CDR3 nucleotides are TGCGCCAGCAGCCAAGATGCTATTAACACTGAAGCTTTCTTT. The chain combines TRBV4-1 with TRBJ1-1; D is undetermined. This CDR3 contains 14 residues. Trimming pared 0 bases from V and 2 bases from J, leaving 7 bases between. Germline-derived CDR1 and CDR2 are MGHRA and YSYEKL.

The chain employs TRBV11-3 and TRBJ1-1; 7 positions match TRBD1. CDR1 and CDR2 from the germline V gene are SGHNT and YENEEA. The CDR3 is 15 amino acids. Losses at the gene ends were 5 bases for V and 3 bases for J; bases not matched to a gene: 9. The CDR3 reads CASSKRQGYDTEAFF. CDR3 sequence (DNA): TGTGCCAGCAGCAAACGACAGGGATATGACACTGAAGCTTTCTTT.

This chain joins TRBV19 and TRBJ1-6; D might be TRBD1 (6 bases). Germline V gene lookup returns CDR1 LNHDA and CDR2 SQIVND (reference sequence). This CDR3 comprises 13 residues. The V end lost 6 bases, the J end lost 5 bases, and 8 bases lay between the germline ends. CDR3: CASSWTDNSPLHF. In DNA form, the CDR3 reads TGTGCCAGTAGCTGGACAGATAATTCACCCCTCCACTTT.

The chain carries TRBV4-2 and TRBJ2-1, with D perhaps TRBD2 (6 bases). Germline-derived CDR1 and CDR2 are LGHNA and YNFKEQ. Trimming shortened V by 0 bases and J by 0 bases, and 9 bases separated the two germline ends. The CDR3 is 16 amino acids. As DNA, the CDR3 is TGTGCCAGCAGCCAAGATCTAGCGAGCTCCTACAATGAGCAGTTCTTC. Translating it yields CASSQDLASSYNEQFF.

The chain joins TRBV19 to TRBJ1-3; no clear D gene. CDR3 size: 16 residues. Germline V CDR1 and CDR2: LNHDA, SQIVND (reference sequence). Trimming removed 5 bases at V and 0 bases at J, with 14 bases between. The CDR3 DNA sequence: TGTGCCAGTAGTGAGGGCCGGCGGAGCTCTGGAAACACCATATATTTT. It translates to CASSEGRRSSGNTIYF.

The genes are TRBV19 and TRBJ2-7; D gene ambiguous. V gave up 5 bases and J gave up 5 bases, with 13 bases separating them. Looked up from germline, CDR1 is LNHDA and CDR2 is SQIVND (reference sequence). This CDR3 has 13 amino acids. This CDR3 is CASSPQNSNEQYF. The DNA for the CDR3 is TGTGCCAGTAGTCCACAGAATTCCAACGAGCAGTACTTC.

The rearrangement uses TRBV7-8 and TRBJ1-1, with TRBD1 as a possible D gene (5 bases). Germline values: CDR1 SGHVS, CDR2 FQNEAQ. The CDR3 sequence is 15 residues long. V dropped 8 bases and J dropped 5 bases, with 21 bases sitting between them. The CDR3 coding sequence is TGTGCCAGCGGCAAGATAAGTCAGGGAGGGACTGAAGCTTTCTTT. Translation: CASGKISQGGTEAFF.

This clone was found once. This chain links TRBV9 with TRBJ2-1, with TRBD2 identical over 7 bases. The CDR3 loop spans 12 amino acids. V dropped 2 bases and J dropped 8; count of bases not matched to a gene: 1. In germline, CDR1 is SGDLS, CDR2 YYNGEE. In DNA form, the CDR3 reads TGTGCCAGCAGCGTGACTAGCCATGAGCAGTTCTTC. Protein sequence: CASSVTSHEQFF.

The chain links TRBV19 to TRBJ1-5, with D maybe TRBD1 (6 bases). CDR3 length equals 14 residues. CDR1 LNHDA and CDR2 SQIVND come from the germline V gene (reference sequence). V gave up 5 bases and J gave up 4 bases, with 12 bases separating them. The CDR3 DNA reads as TGTGCCAGTAGTCTCCGGACAGTTAATCAGCCCCAGCATTTT. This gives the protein CASSLRTVNQPQHF. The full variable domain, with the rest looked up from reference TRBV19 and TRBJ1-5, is DGGITQSPKYLFRKEGQNVTLSCEQNLNHDAMYWYRQDPGQGLRLIYYSQIVNDFQKGDIAEGYSVSREKKESFPLTVTSAQKNPTAFYLCASSLRTVNQPQHFGDGTRLSIL.

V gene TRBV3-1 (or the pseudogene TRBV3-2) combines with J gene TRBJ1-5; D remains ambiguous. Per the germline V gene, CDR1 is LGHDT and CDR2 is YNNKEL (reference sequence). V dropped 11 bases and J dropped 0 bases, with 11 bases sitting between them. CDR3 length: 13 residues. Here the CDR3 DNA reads TGTGCCTCCACCGGGAATAGCAATCAGCCCCAGCATTTT. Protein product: CASTGNSNQPQHF.

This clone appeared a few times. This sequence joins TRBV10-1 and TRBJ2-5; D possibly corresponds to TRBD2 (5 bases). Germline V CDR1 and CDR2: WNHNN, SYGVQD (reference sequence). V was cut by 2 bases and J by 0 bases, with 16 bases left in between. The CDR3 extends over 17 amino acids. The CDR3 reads CASSEPSGTKYQETQYF. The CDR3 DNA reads TGCGCCAGCAGTGAGCCATCGGGAACAAAGTACCAAGAGACCCAGTACTTC.

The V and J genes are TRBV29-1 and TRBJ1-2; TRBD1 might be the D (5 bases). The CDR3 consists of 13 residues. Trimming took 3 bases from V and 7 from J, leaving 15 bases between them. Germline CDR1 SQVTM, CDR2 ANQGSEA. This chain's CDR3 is CSVEPGTRGGYTF. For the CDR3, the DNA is TGCAGCGTTGAGCCAGGGACTCGGGGTGGCTACACCTTC. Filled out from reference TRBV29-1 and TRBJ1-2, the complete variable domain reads SAVISQKPSRDICQRGTSLTIQCQVDSQVTMMFWYRQQPGQSLTLIATANQGSEATYESGFVIDKFPISRPNLTFSTLTVSNMSPEDSSIYLCSVEPGTRGGYTFGSGTRLTVV.

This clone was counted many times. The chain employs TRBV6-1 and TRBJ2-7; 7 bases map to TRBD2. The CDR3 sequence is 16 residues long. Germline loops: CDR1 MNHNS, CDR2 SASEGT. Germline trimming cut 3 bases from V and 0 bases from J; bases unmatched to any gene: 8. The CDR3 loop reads CASSDGAGVRSYEQYV. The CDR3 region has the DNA TGTGCCAGCAGTGATGGGGCGGGGGTTCGCTCCTACGAGCAGTACGTC.

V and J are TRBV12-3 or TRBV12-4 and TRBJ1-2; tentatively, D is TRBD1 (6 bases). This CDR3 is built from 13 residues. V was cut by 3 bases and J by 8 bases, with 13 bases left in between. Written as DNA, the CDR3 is TGTGCCAGCAGTTTGGGGTCAGGGGAGGGCTACACCTTC. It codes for CASSLGSGEGYTF.

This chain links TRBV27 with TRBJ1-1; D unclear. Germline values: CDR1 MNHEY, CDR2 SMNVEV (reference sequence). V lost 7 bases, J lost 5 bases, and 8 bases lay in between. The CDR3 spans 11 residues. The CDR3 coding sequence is TGTGCCAGCAAACGGGGAACTGAAGCTTTCTTT. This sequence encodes CASKRGTEAFF.

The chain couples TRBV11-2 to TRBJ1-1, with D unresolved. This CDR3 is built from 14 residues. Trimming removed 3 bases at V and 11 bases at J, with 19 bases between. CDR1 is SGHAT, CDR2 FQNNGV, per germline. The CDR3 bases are TGTGCCAGCAGCTTGGAACCGGCCGCGGGCTCGGCTTTCTTT. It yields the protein CASSLEPAAGSAFF.

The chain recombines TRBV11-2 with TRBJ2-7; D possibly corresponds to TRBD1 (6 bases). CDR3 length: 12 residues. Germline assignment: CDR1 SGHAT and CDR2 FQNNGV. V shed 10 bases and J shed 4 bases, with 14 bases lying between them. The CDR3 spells CATRTDKYEQYV. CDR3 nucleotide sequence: TGTGCCACGAGGACAGATAAATACGAGCAGTACGTC.

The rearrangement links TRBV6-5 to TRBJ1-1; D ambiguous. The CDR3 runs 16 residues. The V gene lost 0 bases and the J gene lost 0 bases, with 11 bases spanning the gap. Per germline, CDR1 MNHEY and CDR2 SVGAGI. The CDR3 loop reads CASSYSSRGMNTEAFF. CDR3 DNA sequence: TGTGCCAGCAGTTACTCCTCCCGGGGAATGAACACTGAAGCTTTCTTT.

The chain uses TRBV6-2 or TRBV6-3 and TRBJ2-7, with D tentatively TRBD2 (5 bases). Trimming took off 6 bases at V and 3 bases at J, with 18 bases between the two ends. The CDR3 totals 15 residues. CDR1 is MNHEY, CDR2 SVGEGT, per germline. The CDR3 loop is CASSRATVGGYEQYF. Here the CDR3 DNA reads TGTGCCAGCAGCCGAGCCACGGTTGGAGGCTACGAGCAGTACTTC.